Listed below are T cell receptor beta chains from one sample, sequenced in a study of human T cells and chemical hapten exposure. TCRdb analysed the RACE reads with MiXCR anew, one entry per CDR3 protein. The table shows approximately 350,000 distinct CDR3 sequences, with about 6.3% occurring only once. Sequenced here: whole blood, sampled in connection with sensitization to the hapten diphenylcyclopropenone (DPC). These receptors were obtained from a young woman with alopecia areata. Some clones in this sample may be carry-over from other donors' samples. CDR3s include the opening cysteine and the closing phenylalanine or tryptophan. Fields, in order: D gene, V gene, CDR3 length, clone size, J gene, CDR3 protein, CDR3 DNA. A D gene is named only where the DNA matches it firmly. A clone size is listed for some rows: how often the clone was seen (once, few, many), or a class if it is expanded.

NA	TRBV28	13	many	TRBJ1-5	CASQNRGNQPQHF	TGTGCCAGCCAGAATCGGGGCAATCAGCCCCAGCATTTT
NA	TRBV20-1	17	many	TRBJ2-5	CSAIPLPLDLAEGTQYF	TGCAGTGCTATCCCCCTCCCGCTAGACCTCGCGGAAGGGACCCAGTACTTC
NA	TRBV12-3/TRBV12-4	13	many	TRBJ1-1	CASVQTANTEAFF	TGTGCCAGCGTCCAGACAGCGAACACTGAAGCTTTCTTT
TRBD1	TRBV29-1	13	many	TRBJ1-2	CSVGGGQGYGYTF	TGCAGCGTTGGGGGGGGACAGGGCTATGGCTACACCTTC
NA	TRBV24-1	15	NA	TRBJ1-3	CATSDLWKAGNTIYF	TGTGCCACCAGTGATTTATGGAAGGCTGGAAACACCATATATTTT
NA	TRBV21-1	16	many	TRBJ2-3	CASSKVRGIYSATQYF	TGTGCCAGCAGCAAAGTAAGGGGGATCTATTCCGCTACGCAGTATTTT
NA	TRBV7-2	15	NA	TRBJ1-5	CASSLVHGINQPQHF	TGTGCCAGCAGCTTAGTTCACGGAATCAATCAGCCCCAGCATTTT
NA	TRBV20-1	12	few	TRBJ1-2	CSATARENGYTF	TGCAGTGCTACCGCTCGCGAGAACGGCTACACCTTC
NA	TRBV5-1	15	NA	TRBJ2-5	CASSSGQSPQETQYF	TGCGCCAGCAGCTCAGGACAGAGCCCGCAAGAGACCCAGTACTTC
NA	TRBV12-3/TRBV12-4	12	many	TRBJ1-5	CASSLDSQPQHF	TGTGCCAGCAGTCTCGACAGCCAGCCCCAGCATTTT
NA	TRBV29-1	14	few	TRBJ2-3	CSVVYSGGGDTQYF	TGCAGCGTTGTATATTCAGGGGGAGGAGATACGCAGTATTTT
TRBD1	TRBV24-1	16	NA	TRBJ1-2	CATSDRTGVGFSGYTF	TGTGCCACCAGTGATCGAACAGGGGTCGGTTTCTCCGGCTACACCTTC
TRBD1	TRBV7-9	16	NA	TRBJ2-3	CASSQGTGSFTDTQYF	TGTGCCAGCAGCCAGGGGACAGGGAGTTTCACAGATACGCAGTATTTT
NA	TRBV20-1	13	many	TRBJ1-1	CSARPPAREEAFF	TGCAGTGCTAGACCCCCCGCACGCGAAGAAGCTTTCTTT
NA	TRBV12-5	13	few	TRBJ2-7	CASGPDLNYEQYF	TGTGCTAGTGGGCCGGATTTAAACTACGAGCAGTACTTC
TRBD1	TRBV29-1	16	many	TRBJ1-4	CSVGSRGQGYGEKLFF	TGCAGCGTTGGTTCCCGAGGACAGGGCTATGGTGAAAAACTGTTTTTT
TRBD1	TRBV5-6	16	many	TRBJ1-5	CASSYRDRGGNQPQHF	TGTGCCAGCAGCTACCGGGACAGGGGTGGGAATCAGCCCCAGCATTTT
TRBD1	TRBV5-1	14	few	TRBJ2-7	CASSVRDRGSEQYF	TGCGCCAGCAGCGTCCGGGACAGGGGGTCCGAGCAGTACTTC
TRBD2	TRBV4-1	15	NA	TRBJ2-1	CASSQDGGGRNEQFF	TGCGCCAGCAGCCAAGATGGCGGGGGGCGGAATGAGCAGTTCTTC
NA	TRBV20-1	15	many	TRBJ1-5	CSASKGKEVGQPQHF	TGCAGTGCTAGCAAGGGCAAAGAAGTGGGTCAGCCCCAGCATTTT
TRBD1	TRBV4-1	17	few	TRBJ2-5	CASSQPTGGGRQETQYF	TGCGCCAGCAGCCAGCCCACAGGGGGCGGCCGTCAAGAGACCCAGTACTTC
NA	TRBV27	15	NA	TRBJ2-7	CASSLSPGPNYEQYF	TGTGCCAGCAGCTTATCCCCGGGACCGAACTACGAGCAGTACTTC
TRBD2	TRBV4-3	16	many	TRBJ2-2	CASSQDAGGLTGELFF	TGCGCCAGCAGCCAAGATGCGGGGGGTCTCACCGGGGAGCTGTTTTTT
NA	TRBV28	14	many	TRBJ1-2	CASSLDGINYGYTF	TGTGCCAGCAGTTTAGATGGGATAAACTATGGCTACACCTTC
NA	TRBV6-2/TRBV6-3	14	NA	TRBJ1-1	CASSYGKGPTEAFF	TGTGCCAGCAGTTACGGAAAGGGACCCACTGAAGCTTTCTTT
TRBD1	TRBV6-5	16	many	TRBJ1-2	CASSYSKSRGNYGYTF	TGTGCCAGCAGTTACTCTAAGAGCAGGGGGAACTATGGCTACACCTTC
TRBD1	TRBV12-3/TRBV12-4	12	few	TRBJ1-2	CASRVTGAGYTF	TGTGCCAGCAGGGTGACAGGGGCTGGCTACACCTTC
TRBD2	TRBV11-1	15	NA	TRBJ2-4	CASSSHGTSENIQYF	TGTGCCAGCAGCTCCCACGGGACTAGCGAAAACATTCAGTACTTC
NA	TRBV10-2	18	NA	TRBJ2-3	CASSANLARAGASDTQYF	TGCGCCAGCAGTGCGAACTTAGCCCGGGCAGGGGCGAGTGATACGCAGTATTTT
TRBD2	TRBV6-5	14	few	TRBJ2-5	CATSGTRKQETQYF	TGTGCCACGTCCGGGACTAGAAAGCAAGAGACCCAGTACTTC
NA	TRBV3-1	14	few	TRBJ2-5	CASSQSNGRETQYF	TGTGCCAGCAGCCAAAGCAATGGGCGAGAGACCCAGTACTTC
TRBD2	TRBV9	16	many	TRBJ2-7	CASSVAPAGASYEQYF	TGTGCCAGCAGCGTAGCCCCAGCGGGGGCTTCCTACGAGCAGTACTTC
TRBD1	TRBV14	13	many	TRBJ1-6	CASSPDRASPLHF	TGTGCCAGCAGCCCGGACAGGGCTTCACCCCTCCACTTT
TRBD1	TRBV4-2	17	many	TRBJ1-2	CASSQDPGGGFRYGYTF	TGTGCCAGCAGCCAAGATCCAGGGGGCGGTTTTAGGTATGGCTACACCTTC
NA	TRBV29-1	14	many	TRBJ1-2	CSVEDPGGDYGYTF	TGCAGCGTTGAAGATCCCGGGGGGGACTATGGCTACACCTTC
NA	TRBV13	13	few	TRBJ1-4	CASRTTPGEKLFF	TGTGCCAGCCGGACAACGCCAGGTGAAAAACTGTTTTTT
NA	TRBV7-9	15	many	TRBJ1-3	CASILWVGSENTIYF	TGTGCCAGCATCCTGTGGGTAGGATCGGAAAACACCATATATTTT
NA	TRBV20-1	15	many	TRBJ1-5	CSARRQDFSNQPQHF	TGCAGTGCTAGACGACAGGACTTTAGCAATCAGCCCCAGCATTTT
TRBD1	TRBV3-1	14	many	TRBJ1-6	CASSQGQGGSPLHF	TGTGCCAGCAGCCAAGGACAGGGTGGTTCACCCCTCCACTTT
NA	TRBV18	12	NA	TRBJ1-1	CASSPYLGEAFF	TGTGCCAGCTCACCATATCTGGGTGAAGCTTTCTTT
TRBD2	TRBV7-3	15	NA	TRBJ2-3	CASSRSGFSTDTQYF	TGTGCCAGCAGCCGTAGCGGGTTCAGCACAGATACGCAGTATTTT
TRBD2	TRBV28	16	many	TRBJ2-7	CASSPGPGRPSYEQYF	TGTGCCAGCAGTCCGGGACCCGGGAGGCCCTCCTACGAGCAGTACTTC
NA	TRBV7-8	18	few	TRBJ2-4	CASSLSVVRGGAKNIQYF	TGTGCCAGCAGCTTGAGTGTGGTGAGAGGGGGAGCCAAAAACATTCAGTACTTC
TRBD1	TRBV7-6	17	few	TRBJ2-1	CASSLGNPGTGYNEQFF	TGTGCCAGCAGCTTAGGGAACCCCGGGACAGGATACAATGAGCAGTTCTTC
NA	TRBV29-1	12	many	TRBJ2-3	CSVEASTDTQYF	TGCAGCGTTGAGGCCAGCACAGATACGCAGTATTTT